This T cell receptor (beta chain) emerged from a study of T cells after yellow fever vaccination. The CDR3 is 15 amino acids. The germline V and J ends were trimmed by 4 bases and 2 bases, with 14 bases remaining between them. Per germline, CDR1 SGHDN and CDR2 FVKESK. TCRdb re-called the 5' RACE reads with MiXCR, one entry per CDR3 protein. The sample gives around 230,000 distinct CDR3 sequences, 6.5% to 7.5% of which show up once; more than 0.85% is in the top ten. The V call is TRBV14, the J call TRBJ2-5; TRBD2 might be the D (6 bases). The sequenced sample was CD4+ T cells sorted from PBMCs, obtained on the day of the yellow fever booster vaccination. The clonotype originates from a man aged 30-40 years who received the YFV17D yellow fever vaccine. CDR3 amino acids: CASSRGDIPQETQYF. As DNA, the CDR3 is TGTGCCAGCAGCCGGGGGGATATCCCTCAAGAGACCCAGTACTTC.